This T cell receptor (beta chain) originates from a study of CDR3 diversity in severe acne. This clonotype was detected many times. Each CDR3 protein gets one entry after TCRdb re-called the PCR reads with MiXCR. The sample yields roughly 81,000 distinct CDR3 sequences, over 45% seen once. J lost 6 bases, V lost 6 bases, and 8 bases had no gene match. The CDR3 is made up of 14 amino acids. Germline CDR1 SGHNT, CDR2 YYREEE (reference sequence). V and J are TRBV5-4 and TRBJ2-2; 7 bases match TRBD1. The clonotype originates from a male donor in good health, serving as a control. Sequenced sample: blood. CDR3 nucleotide sequence: TGTGCCAGCAAACCGGACAGGCGTTCCGGGGAGCTGTTTTTT. Translation gives CASKPDRRSGELFF.